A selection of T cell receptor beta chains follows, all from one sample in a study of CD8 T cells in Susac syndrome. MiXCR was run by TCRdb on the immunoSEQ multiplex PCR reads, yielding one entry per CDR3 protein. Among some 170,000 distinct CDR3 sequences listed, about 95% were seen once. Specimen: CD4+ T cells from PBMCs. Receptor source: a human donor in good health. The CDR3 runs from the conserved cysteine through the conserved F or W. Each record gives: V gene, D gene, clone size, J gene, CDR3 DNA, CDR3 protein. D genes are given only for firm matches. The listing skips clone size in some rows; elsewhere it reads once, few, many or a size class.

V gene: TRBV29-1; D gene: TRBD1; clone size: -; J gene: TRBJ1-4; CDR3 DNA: TGCAGCGCCAAGGACAGGGTCAGGGAAAAACTGTTTTTT; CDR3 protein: CSAKDRVREKLFF
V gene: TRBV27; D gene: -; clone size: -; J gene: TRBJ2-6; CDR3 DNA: TGTGCCAGCAGTACCCTCGGGGGCTCTGGGGCCAACGTCCTGACTTTC; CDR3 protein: CASSTLGGSGANVLTF
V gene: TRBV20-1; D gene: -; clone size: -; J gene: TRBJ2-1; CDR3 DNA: TGCAGTGCTACCGGATTATCCTACAATGAGCAGTTCTTC; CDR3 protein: CSATGLSYNEQFF
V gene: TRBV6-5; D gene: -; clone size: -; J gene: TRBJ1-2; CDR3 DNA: TGTGCCAGCAGTGAAATGGGCTATGGCTACACCTTC; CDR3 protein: CASSEMGYGYTF
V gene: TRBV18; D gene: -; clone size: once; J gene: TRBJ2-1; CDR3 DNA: TGTGCCAGCTCACTTGGGACCCACAATGAGCAGTTCTTC; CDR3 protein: CASSLGTHNEQFF
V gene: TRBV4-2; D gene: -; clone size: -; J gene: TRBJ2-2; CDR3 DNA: TGTGCCAGCAGCCAAGATCTGGGGCAGGGAGGAACCGGGGAGCTGTTTTTT; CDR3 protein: CASSQDLGQGGTGELFF
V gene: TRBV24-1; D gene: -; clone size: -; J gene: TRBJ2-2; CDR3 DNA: TGTGCCACCAGTGATTTATCTAAGGGTACCGGGGAGCTGTTTTTT; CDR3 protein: CATSDLSKGTGELFF
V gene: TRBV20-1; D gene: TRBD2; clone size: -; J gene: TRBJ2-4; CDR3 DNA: TGCAGTGGGCTAGCGGGAGTCAACATTCAGTACTTC; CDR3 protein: CSGLAGVNIQYF
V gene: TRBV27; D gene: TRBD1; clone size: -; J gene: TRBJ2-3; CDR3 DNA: TGTGCCAGCAGTTTGAAGGGGGCCGACACAGATACGCAGTATTTT; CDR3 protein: CASSLKGADTDTQYF
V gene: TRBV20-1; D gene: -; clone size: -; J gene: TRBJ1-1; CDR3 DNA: TGCAGTGCTAGAAACAGGGATATATCAGAAGCTTTCTTT; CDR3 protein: CSARNRDISEAFF
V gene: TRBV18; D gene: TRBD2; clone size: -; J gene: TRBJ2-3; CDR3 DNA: TGTGCCAGCAGACTAGCGGGAGGAGGAGATACGCAGTATTTT; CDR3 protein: CASRLAGGGDTQYF
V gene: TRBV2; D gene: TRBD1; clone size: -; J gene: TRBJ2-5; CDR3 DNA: TGTGCCAGCAGGGCGGACAGGGGCCAAGGGACCCAGTACTTC; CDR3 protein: CASRADRGQGTQYF
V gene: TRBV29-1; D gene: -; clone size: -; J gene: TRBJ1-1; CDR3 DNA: TGCAGCGTTGAAGGCCAGATGAACACTGAAGCTTTCTTT; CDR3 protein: CSVEGQMNTEAFF
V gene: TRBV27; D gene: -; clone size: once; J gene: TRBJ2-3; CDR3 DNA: TGTGCCACCCCCCTCGTCACAGATACGCAGTATTTT; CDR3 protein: CATPLVTDTQYF
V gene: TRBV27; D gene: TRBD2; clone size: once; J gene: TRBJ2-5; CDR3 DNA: TGTGCCAGCAGTTTCCGGACTAGCGGGAGGTTCGGTGAGACCCAGTACTTC; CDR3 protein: CASSFRTSGRFGETQYF
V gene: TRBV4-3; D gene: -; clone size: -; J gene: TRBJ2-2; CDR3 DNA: TGCGCCAGCAGCCAAGATGGTCGCTACAACACCGGGGAGCTGTTTTTT; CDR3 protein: CASSQDGRYNTGELFF
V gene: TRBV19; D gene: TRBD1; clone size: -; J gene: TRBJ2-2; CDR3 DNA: TGTGCCAGTAGTATGGGGACAGGGAACACCGGGGAGCTGTTTTTT; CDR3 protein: CASSMGTGNTGELFF
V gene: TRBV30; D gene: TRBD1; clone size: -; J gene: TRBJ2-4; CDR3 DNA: TGTGCCTGGACTGACAGGGGGAACATTCAGTACTTC; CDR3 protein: CAWTDRGNIQYF
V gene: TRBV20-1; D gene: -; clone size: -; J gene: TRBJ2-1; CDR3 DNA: TGCAGTGCTAGAAGGCTAGCCGATTCCGAGCAGTTCTTC; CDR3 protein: CSARRLADSEQFF
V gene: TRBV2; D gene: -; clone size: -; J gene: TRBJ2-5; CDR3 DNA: TGTGCCAGCAGTGAAGCTAGTCACAGTCAAGAGACCCAGTACTTC; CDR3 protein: CASSEASHSQETQYF
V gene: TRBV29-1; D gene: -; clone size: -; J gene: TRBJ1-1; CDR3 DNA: TGCAGCGTTGACAGGGGATCAATGGCTTTCTTT; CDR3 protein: CSVDRGSMAFF
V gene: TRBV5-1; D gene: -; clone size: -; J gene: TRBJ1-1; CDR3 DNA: TGCGCCAGCAGCTGGACCGTGAACACTGAAGCTTTCTTT; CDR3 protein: CASSWTVNTEAFF
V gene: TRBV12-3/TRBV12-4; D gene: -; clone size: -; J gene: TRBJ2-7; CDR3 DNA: TGTGCCAGCAGTTTAGAGGTGACTAGTACCTACGAGCAGTACTTC; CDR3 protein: CASSLEVTSTYEQYF
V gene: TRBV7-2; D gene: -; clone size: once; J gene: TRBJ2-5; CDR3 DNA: TGTGCCAGCAGCTCGGTGTACCAAGAGACCCAGTACTTC; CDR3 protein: CASSSVYQETQYF